Sequencing of this TCR beta chain was carried out in a study of cytomegalovirus exposure and HLA in healthy donors. General study results and limits: The tendency of first-cohort TCR clusters to co-occur in the 95 to 150 validation repertoires was the finding of a later analysis. Reported performance of the classifier showed diagnosis of cytomegalovirus status with high specificity and sensitivity. The study recorded 150 to 200 TCR beta chains that were cytomegalovirus-associated. Across donors, most TCRs were seen rarely, yet some public ones were widespread.

TCRdb's copy holds only in-frame clones and misses some; the assay was immunoSEQ multiplex PCR. The table includes 60,000 or so clones, roughly 90% detected once. The germline gives CDR1 SGHNT, CDR2 YYREEE (reference sequence). Between the trimmed V and J ends, which lost 5 bases and 5 bases, there was a span of 12 bases. The CDR3 sequence is 13 residues long. This clone appeared a few times. Its specificity is not known. The specimen sequenced was PBMCs. The sequence was obtained from a man aged 18 to 30 in good health and CMV-seronegative. This chain connects TRBV5-4 to TRBJ2-3; TRBD2 might be the D (6 bases). The CDR3: CASRERAGDTQYF. The CDR3 DNA is TGTGCCAGCAGAGAGCGAGCGGGAGATACGCAGTATTTT.